This TCR beta chain was documented in a study of control samples from healthy donors and cancer patients. TCRdb's copy holds only in-frame clones and misses some; the assay was immunoSEQ multiplex PCR. The data hold under 300,000 clones, with around 79% observed a single time. The sequenced sample consisted of PBMCs. This receptor was identified in a woman in her fifties or sixties with lung cancer.

The CDR3, as DNA: TGTGCCAGCAGCTTAGCGCCCGATTCACCCCTCCACTTT. It specifies CASSLAPDSPLHF. V is TRBV7-8 and J is TRBJ1-6; D not resolved. Trimming removed 0 bases from V and 8 bases from J, with 5 bases in between. The CDR3 has 13 amino acids. Per the germline V gene, CDR1 is SGHVS and CDR2 is FQNEAQ.